This T cell receptor beta chain was found in a study of cytomegalovirus exposure and HLA in healthy donors (dated by TCRdb to about 2017). A note on the overall study: The 666 repertoires of the first cohort and the approximately 110 validation repertoires were produced on the same platform, according to a later analysis. In addition to the first cohort of several hundred subjects, a separate validation cohort of 120 different subjects was used. High-throughput TCR immunosequencing, statistical association of individual TCRs with disease status, and machine learning were combined to predict cytomegalovirus infection status. The study aimed to test whether signatures of past pathogen exposure could be identified by cataloging public T cell receptors. Paper-wide results and their limitations: In both the original and validation cohorts, the classifier was reported to diagnose cytomegalovirus status with high specificity and sensitivity. Most TCR sequences were seen in very few donors, while some public TCRs were found in many individuals. A later analysis lacked HLA typing for the validation cohort, so it scored co-occurrence in that cohort across all 120 repertoires. The study gave a list of roughly 150 TCR beta chains associated with cytomegalovirus. Three of the identified cytomegalovirus-associated TCR beta chains were confirmed in vitro to be specific for cytomegalovirus antigens. The authors suggested that the approach could potentially be extended to other disease states and immunological phenotypes. In a later analysis, TCRs clustered in the first cohort were found to also tend to co-occur in the roughly 130 validation repertoires, with 94% of cluster scores above 0.

Donors formed part of the validation cohort, which comprised over a hundred subjects and was distinct from the first cohort of 670 or so subjects. Libraries were constructed by the immunoSEQ multiplex PCR assay. The authors processed their data as follows. A statistical classification framework was built for diagnosing cytomegalovirus status from the catalog of TCR beta chain sequences. As stored in TCRdb, this immuneACCESS dataset retains in-frame rearrangements with V and J assigned. A fraction of the clones does not appear; measured against another copy, unresolved V genes explain less than half of the discrepancy, and the remainder lacks a known reason. Clonal size and the V and J genes are those of that table, whereas D and trimming came from the DNA. This sample lists around 250,000 clones; roughly 90% were detected once. The ten largest clones capture 0.3% to 0.4% of the sample. On this clone itself: Its specific antigen is unknown. No much larger clone exists at a distance of one base, and base qualities are not known.

Reading the germline V gene gives CDR1 MDHEN and CDR2 SYDVKM. Including cysteine and phenylalanine, the CDR3 has 14 amino acids. Only CDR3 DNA is held: 42 bases, read in frame from base 1. V and J are trimmed by 7 bases and 4 bases, and the gene matches miss 7 bases of the junction. The sequenced sample was PBMCs. The sequence was collected from a woman aged 18-29 years in good health and CMV-seronegative. The chain is assembled from TRBV28 and TRBJ2-3; the junction holds 8 bases that match TRBD2. The DNA is as follows: TGTGCCAGCATCAAAGCGGGGGAGGCAGATACGCAGTATTTT. Its amino acids are CASIKAGEADTQYF. Where the CDR3 stops, the reference TRBV28 and TRBJ2-3 genes take over; the full variable domain is DVKVTQSSRYLVKRTGEKVFLECVQDMDHENMFWYRQDPGLGLRLIYFSYDVKMKEKGDIPEGYSVSREKKERFSLILESASTNQTSMYLCASIKAGEADTQYFGPGTRLTVL.